What follows describes a single T cell receptor beta chain. Its antigen is not identified. The germline gene is not matched at one end of the junction; a read error may be the cause. This CDR3 is 14 amino acids long. Germline loops: CDR1 SGDLS, CDR2 YYNGEE. This record belongs to a study of CD8+ T cells in alopecia areata. Study-wide context: Among treated patients, oral tofacitinib was administered at 5 to 10 mg twice daily. A 6-month off-drug phase came after tofacitinib, which had lasted 6 to 18 months. Points from the study as a whole: Lesional scalp, notably in alopecia totalis/universalis, had clonality above that of normal scalp.

It was from alopecia areata patients that lesional scalp punch biopsies and peripheral blood were collected. Following extraction, RNA underwent reverse transcription to cDNA, which served as the sequencing template. Assay used: immunoSEQ multiplex PCR; TCRdb lists only in-frame clones, some missing. The sample includes more than 100,000 clones, 50% to 60% of them seen just once. The sequence was collected from a human donor with alopecia areata. The sample in question was CD4+ T cells sorted from blood, obtained at week 0. The V gene is TRBV9, the J gene TRBJ2-7, with D tentatively TRBD1 (6 bases). CDR3 amino acids: CANSVGDTSYEQYF. DNA for the CDR3: TGTGCCAACAGCGTAGGGGACACATCCTACGAGCAGTACTTC.